Sequencing of this T cell receptor beta chain was carried out in a study of PD-1 blockade in mismatch repair-deficient tumors. There are 13 residues in the CDR3. Germline-derived CDR1 and CDR2 are SQVTM and ANQGSEA. Trimming shortened V by 7 bases and J by 3 bases, and 15 bases separated the two germline ends. Using immunoSEQ multiplex PCR, the repertoire was profiled, and TCRdb retains in-frame clones only, with some absent. The data hold 90,000 to 120,000 clones, with approximately 83% observed a single time. This TCR was recovered from an adult with mismatch repair-deficient cancer. The chain couples TRBV29-1 to TRBJ1-1; a possible D gene is TRBD1 (5 bases). Specimen: peripheral blood, collected approximately 35 weeks after starting pembrolizumab. The CDR3 here is CSASDSRDTEAFF. The CDR3 DNA is TGCAGCGCGTCAGACAGCCGGGACACTGAAGCTTTCTTT. Full variable domain (missing parts from reference TRBV29-1 and TRBJ1-1): SAVISQKPSRDICQRGTSLTIQCQVDSQVTMMFWYRQQPGQSLTLIATANQGSEATYESGFVIDKFPISRPNLTFSTLTVSNMSPEDSSIYLCSASDSRDTEAFFGQGTRLTVV.